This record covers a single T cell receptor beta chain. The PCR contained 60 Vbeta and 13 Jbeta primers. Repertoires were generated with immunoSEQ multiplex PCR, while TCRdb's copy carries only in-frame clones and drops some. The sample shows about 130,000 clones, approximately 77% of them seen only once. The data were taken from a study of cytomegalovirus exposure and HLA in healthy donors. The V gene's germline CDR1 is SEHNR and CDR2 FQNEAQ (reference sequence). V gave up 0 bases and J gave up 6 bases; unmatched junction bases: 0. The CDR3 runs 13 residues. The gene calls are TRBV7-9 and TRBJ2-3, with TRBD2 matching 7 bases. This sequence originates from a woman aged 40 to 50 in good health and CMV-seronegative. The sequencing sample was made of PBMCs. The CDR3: CASSLAGGDTQYF. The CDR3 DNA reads TGTGCCAGCAGCTTAGCGGGAGGGGATACGCAGTATTTT.